This T cell receptor (beta chain) is drawn from a study (dated by TCRdb to between 2015 and 2017). About the full investigation: The study tested whether tumor-infiltrating Tregs in breast cancer are recruited from blood Tregs or converted in situ from other CD4+ T cell subsets. What the study reported, not specific to this receptor: The greatest overlap of tumor-infiltrating Treg TCR alpha and beta sequences was with tumor naive CD4+ T cells, followed next by blood naive CD4+ T cells. Tumor memory CD4+ T cell TCR gene usage clustered with blood and lymph node memory CD4+ cells and lymph node naive CD4+ cells. The larger-cohort validation was restricted to a single TCR beta V-J rearrangement rather than whole repertoires.

This clonotype appeared a few times. Its antigen specificity is not known. Per-nucleotide qualities are absent, and no much larger clonotype sits a single base away. The Miltenyi Naive CD4+ T Cell Isolation kit was used to purify naive CD4+ T cells, and Tregs were depleted with CD25 microbeads. Tregs, naive and memory CD4+ T cells from tumor, blood and ipsilateral draining lymph nodes of a handful of breast cancer patients underwent full-length TCR alpha and beta sequencing. Mononuclear cells from lymph nodes or 50 ml of peripheral blood were isolated by Ficoll density gradient centrifugation. Sorted cell populations were confirmed by FACS to exceed 90% purity. As encoded in the germline V gene (reference sequence), CDR1 is SEHNR while CDR2 is FQNEAQ. The CDR3 has 12 amino acids, counting the end cysteine and phenylalanine. Just the 36-base CDR3 DNA is kept, in frame starting at base 1. Trimming removed 5 bases from V and 5 bases from J, leaving 8 bases between the germline ends.

Amplification of full-length TCR variable regions was done by 5' RACE PCR using constant-region reverse primers, and this step was followed by semi-nested PCR with Nested Universal Primer A. The ReliaPrep RNA Cell Miniprep System was used to extract total RNA, which was then reverse transcribed into 5'RACE-ready cDNA with the SMARTer RACE 5'/3' Kit. An Illumina MiSeq was used to sequence the full-length TCR alpha and beta libraries, which had been barcoded with multiplex adaptors. As for the authors' bioinformatics: Sequencing data were pooled across the five patients for each of nine subset-tissue groups and compared by unsupervised clustering of TCR gene usage. The Morisita-Horn index, with shared sequences weighted by their contribution to each repertoire, was used to calculate repertoire similarity. TCRdb reran the public reads through fastp at Q25 and MiXCR, keeping productive beta chains. Each record represents a unique CDR3 protein, reported with the most common genes and DNA among its rows. The V and J calls reflect TCRdb's pipeline rather than the authors' work. The table for this sample lists tens of thousands of distinct CDR3 sequences; roughly 28% of them were counted only once. Together, the top ten hold approximately 2% of the sample.

The sequencing sample was made of naive CD4+ T cells sorted from blood. What this sample's cell subset or site label stands for: naive CD4+ T cells, CD4+CD45RA+CD25-. The chain uses TRBV7-9 and TRBJ2-3; no D gene call is confident. This sequence originates from a female donor with breast cancer. The CDR3 is CASSPFGDTQYF. The nucleotide sequence is TGTGCCAGCAGCCCCTTCGGAGATACGCAGTATTTT.